This T cell receptor beta chain was obtained from a study of Graves' ophthalmopathy and Graves' hyperthyroidism. Study-wide results and caveats: Blood shared most expanded thyroid clonotypes above 0.001 frequency.

Orbital computed tomography, thyroid ultrasound, TRAb, serum thyroxine and clinical symptoms formed the basis of diagnosis. The authors amplified TCR beta CDR3 regions, and they did so from RNA transcripts for repertoire sequencing. HTBI-primed RT-PCR formed the first round, and a multiplex PCR formed the second. Via MiXCR, TCRdb re-called the multiplex PCR reads, giving one row per CDR3 protein. Of about 370,000 distinct CDR3 sequences in the sample, roughly 18% were seen once. The CDR3 extends over 14 amino acids. V lost 3 bases, J lost 5 bases, and 5 bases stayed unmatched. CDR1 is SGHTA and CDR2 is FQGNSA in the germline V gene. The table lists this clonotype with many counts. Its matching antigen is unknown.

The genes are TRBV7-2 and TRBJ2-7, with 9 bases aligning to TRBD1. The sequencing input was peripheral blood. This clonotype was obtained from a young woman with Graves' ophthalmopathy. For the CDR3, the DNA is TGTGCCAGCAGCTTTAAACAGGGGGCCCACGAGCAGTACTTC. Amino acids: CASSFKQGAHEQYF.